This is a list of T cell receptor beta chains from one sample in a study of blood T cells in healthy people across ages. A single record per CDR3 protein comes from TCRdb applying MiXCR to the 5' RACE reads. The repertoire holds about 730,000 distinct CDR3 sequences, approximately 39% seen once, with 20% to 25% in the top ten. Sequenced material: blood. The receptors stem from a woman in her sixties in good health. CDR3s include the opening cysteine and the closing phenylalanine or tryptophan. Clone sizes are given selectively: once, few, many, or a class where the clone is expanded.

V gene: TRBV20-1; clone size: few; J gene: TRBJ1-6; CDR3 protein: CSASLGQGYNSPLHF
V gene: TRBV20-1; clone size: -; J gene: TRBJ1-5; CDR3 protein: CSAREYYTVGRDKPQHF
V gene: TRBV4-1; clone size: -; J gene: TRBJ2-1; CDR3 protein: CASSQDQDFYNEQFF
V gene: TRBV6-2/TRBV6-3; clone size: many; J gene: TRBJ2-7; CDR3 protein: CASSHTGDEQYF
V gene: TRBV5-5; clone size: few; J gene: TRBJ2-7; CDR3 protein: CASSLSQGGSYEQYF
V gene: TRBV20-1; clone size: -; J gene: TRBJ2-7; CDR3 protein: CSAYPGSGQDSYEQYF
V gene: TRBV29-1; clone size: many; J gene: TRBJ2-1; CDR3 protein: CSVAGSGDEQFF
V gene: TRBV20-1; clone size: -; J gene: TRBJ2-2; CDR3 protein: CSARTSGGPGELFF
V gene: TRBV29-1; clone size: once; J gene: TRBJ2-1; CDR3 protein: CSVLPMTSGREQFF
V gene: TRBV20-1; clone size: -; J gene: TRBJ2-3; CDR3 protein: CSASRTLAGTDTQYF
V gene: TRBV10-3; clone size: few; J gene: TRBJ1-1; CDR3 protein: CAISRQKRGGTEAFF
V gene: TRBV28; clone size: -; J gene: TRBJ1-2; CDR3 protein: CASSPAPNYGYTF
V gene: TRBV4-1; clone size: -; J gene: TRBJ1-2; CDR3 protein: CASSQETGGGNYGYTF
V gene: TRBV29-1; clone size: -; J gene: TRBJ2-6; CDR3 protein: CSVDEIGISGANVLTF
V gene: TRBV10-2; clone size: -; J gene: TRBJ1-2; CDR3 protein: CASSVPPKGYTF
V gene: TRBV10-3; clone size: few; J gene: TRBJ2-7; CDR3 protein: CAISGTGTNEQYF
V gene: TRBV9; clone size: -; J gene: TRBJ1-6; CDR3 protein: CASSVGQKDGDSPLHF
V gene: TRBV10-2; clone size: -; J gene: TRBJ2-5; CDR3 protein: CASTTSGGEETQYF
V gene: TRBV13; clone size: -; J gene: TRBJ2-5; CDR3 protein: CASSVSPQETQYF
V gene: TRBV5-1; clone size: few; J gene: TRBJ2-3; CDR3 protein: CASSIRTGGGTDTQYF
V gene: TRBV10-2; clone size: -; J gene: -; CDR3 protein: CASSSLGGRTYEQYF
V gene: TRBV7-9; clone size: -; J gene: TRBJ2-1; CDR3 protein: CASSSSGGVGEQFF
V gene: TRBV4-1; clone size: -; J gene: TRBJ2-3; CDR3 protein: CPSNQGAVHSTDTQYF
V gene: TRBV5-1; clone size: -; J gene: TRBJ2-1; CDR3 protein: CASSLRLAGANEQFF
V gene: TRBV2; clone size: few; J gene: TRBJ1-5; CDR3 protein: CASSEARGGRGNQPQHF
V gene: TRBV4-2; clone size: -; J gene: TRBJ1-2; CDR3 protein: CASSQESNRVYGYTF
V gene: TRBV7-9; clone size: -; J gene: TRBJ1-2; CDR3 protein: CASSSDRGMWGYTF
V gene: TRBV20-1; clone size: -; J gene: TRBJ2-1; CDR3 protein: CSARDPAASYNEQFF
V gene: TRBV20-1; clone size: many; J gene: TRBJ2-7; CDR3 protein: CSASGTGGFYEQYF
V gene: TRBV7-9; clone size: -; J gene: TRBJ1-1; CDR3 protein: CASSLGQGYEAFF
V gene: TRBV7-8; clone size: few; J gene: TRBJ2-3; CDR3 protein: CASSPTLAGTDTQYF
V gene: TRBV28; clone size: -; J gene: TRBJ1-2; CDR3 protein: CASRSGTSYGYTF
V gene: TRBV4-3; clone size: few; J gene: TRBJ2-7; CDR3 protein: CASSQGSGRQPYEQYF
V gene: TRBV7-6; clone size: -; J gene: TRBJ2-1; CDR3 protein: CASSRATLTGGPSYNEQFF
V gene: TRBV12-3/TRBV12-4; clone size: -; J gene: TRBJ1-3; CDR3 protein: CASSYRAGTGGEYF
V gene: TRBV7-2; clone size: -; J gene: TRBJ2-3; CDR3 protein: CASSLYTGGKRTDTQYF
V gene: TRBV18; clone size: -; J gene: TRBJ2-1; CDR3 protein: CASSPLLAGGPVEQFF
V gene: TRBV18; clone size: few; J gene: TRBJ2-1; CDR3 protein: CASSRDTNEQFF
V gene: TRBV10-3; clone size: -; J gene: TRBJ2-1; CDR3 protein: CAISESIGLAGGDSYNEQFF
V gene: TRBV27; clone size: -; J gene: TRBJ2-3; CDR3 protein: CASSWTEPPQYF
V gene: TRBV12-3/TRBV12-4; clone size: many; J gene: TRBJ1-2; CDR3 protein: CASSRQGSYGYTF